These T cell receptor beta chains were read from a single sample in a study of T cells in Graves' hyperthyroidism and ophthalmopathy. TCRdb re-called the multiplex PCR reads through MiXCR, storing one row per CDR3 protein. The repertoire includes some 760,000 distinct CDR3 sequences, roughly 15% of them detected once, and 9.5% to 13% sits in the top ten. The specimen sequenced was blood. Every receptor here comes from a woman aged 18-29 years with Graves' hyperthyroidism. The CDR3 runs from the conserved cysteine through the conserved F or W. D genes are given only for firm matches. The size entry is marked missing in some rows and otherwise reads once, few, many or a size class.

CDR3nt,CDR3aa,j_gene,d_gene,v_gene,abundance
TGTGCCAGCAGCTTTTTGGGCCGACTAGCGGCCTACAATGAGCAGTTCTTC,CASSFLGRLAAYNEQFF,TRBJ2-1,TRBD2,TRBV7-8,.
TGTGCCAGCAGCCAGGTTCATCCGGGACAATCAGGGACCCAGTACTTC,CASSQVHPGQSGTQYF,TRBJ2-5,.,TRBV14,many
TGTGCCAGCAGTGATTTGTCCAGGGGGCAATCTCGGGTAGCTGAAGCTTTCTTT,CASSDLSRGQSRVAEAFF,TRBJ1-1,TRBD1,TRBV6-1,.
TGCAGCGGAACTGGGACAGGGGGTGACACAGATACGCAGTATTTT,CSGTGTGGDTDTQYF,TRBJ2-3,TRBD1,TRBV29-1,many
TGTGCCAGCATTAACGGTAGCGGGAGGATGGGTGAGCAGTTCTTC,CASINGSGRMGEQFF,TRBJ2-1,TRBD2,TRBV2,many
TGTGCCAGCACCCGAGGGAGGGTGAACACTGAAGCTTTCTTT,CASTRGRVNTEAFF,TRBJ1-1,.,TRBV12-3/TRBV12-4,many
TGTGCCAGCACCCCCCGGGGGACTAGCGGGAGGAATGAGCAGTTCTTC,CASTPRGTSGRNEQFF,TRBJ2-1,TRBD2,TRBV6-1,many
TGCAGTGCTAGAGATCAGGCAGGGCTAAACGAGCAGTACTTC,CSARDQAGLNEQYF,TRBJ2-7,.,TRBV20-1,many
TGTGCCAGCAGCTTAGGGAGTCCCGCGGGGGGCTACAATGAGCAGTTCTTC,CASSLGSPAGGYNEQFF,TRBJ2-1,TRBD2,TRBV7-9,.
TGTGCCAGCAGCCAAGATCGACTAGCGGGAGCGTCCTTCTACAATGAGCAGTTCTTC,CASSQDRLAGASFYNEQFF,TRBJ2-1,TRBD2,TRBV3-1,many
TGTGCCAGCAGCAGCCTGTTAGGGTTGAAGGGGTACGAGCAGTACTTC,CASSSLLGLKGYEQYF,TRBJ2-7,.,TRBV7-9,few
TGTGCCAGCAGCGTAGAGGGTCTCTCCTATAATTCACCCCTCCACTTT,CASSVEGLSYNSPLHF,TRBJ1-6,.,TRBV9,.
TGTGCCAGCAGCTTCAGGGGAGGGGATTCACCCCTCCACTTT,CASSFRGGDSPLHF,TRBJ1-6,.,TRBV7-3,.
TGCAGTGCTAGGAACGCGGGAGGGCCCAGCACAGATACGCAGTATTTT,CSARNAGGPSTDTQYF,TRBJ2-3,TRBD2,TRBV20-1,many
TGCAGTGCACCTATTGCGGCATTTTATTCCTACGAGCAGTACTTC,CSAPIAAFYSYEQYF,TRBJ2-7,.,TRBV20-1,many
TGTGCCTGGGGTGGGACAGGTAGAAACGAGCAGTACTTC,CAWGGTGRNEQYF,TRBJ2-7,TRBD1,TRBV30,many
TGTGCCAGCAGCTTAGGGTTGGGGCAGGGTCGGAACACCATATATTTT,CASSLGLGQGRNTIYF,TRBJ1-3,.,TRBV11-2,.
TGCAGTGGAGGAAACAAGAGCGGGAAGCACAATGAGCAGTTCTTC,CSGGNKSGKHNEQFF,TRBJ2-1,TRBD2,TRBV20-1,many
TGTGCCTGGTGGGGGACCGGGGAGCTGTTTTTT,CAWWGTGELFF,TRBJ2-2,.,TRBV30,many
TGTGCCAGCACCCCATACGGGCTAGCGGGAACTCAAGAGACCCAGTACTTC,CASTPYGLAGTQETQYF,TRBJ2-5,TRBD2,TRBV9,.
TGCGCCAGCAGAGGGACAGAACACTACGAGCAGTACTTC,CASRGTEHYEQYF,TRBJ2-7,TRBD1,TRBV5-1,few
TGTGCCAGCACCCCCTTTTCGGGACAGGGGATTAGTGAGCAGTTCTTC,CASTPFSGQGISEQFF,TRBJ2-1,TRBD1,TRBV28,many
TGCAGCGTTGGGGGGGGGACAGGGGCCCCGATCGTGTACAATGAGCAGTTCTTC,CSVGGGTGAPIVYNEQFF,TRBJ2-1,TRBD1,TRBV29-1,many
TGCAGTGCTAGACCGGGGGGGGGGACCCAGTACTTC,CSARPGGGTQYF,TRBJ2-5,TRBD2,TRBV20-1,many
TGCAGTGCGGCACAGGGATATGAGCAGTTCTTC,CSAAQGYEQFF,TRBJ2-1,.,TRBV20-1,many
TGCAGCGTTGACCGGGACATCGAACATCCTAACTATGGCTACACCTTC,CSVDRDIEHPNYGYTF,TRBJ1-2,.,TRBV29-1,many
TGTGCCAGCAGCTCAGAGCCTGAAGCTTTCTTT,CASSSEPEAFF,TRBJ1-1,.,TRBV7-9,.
TGCTCGCCGGGGGTGATTAACGCTGAAGCTTTCTTT,CSPGVINAEAFF,TRBJ1-1,.,TRBV5-1,many
TGTGCCAGCAGCGTCTCCCTATCGGGGGCCTACGAGCAGTACTTC,CASSVSLSGAYEQYF,TRBJ2-7,.,TRBV9,.
TGTGCCAGCAGCCAAGACCCAACGGGGGTTTACAATGAGCAGTTCTTC,CASSQDPTGVYNEQFF,TRBJ2-1,.,TRBV3-1,few
TGTGCCAGCAGCCCAGACTTAGGCCGGTTTTACAATGAGCAGTTCTTC,CASSPDLGRFYNEQFF,TRBJ2-1,.,TRBV9,few
TGTGCCAGCTCACCAAAGGCGGGGTCAGGTCAGCCCCAGCATTTT,CASSPKAGSGQPQHF,TRBJ1-5,.,TRBV18,many
TGTGCCAGCAGTTTATCTCGGTGGGACAGAACCTACAATGAGCAGTTCTTC,CASSLSRWDRTYNEQFF,TRBJ2-1,TRBD1,TRBV27,.
TGTGCCAGCAGCGGTGGAGGGGTTTGGCGCAACGTGGGGGAGCAGTACTTC,CASSGGGVWRNVGEQYF,TRBJ2-7,.,TRBV9,.
TGTGCCTGGAGTTTGGACAACACAGATACGCAGTATTTT,CAWSLDNTDTQYF,TRBJ2-3,.,TRBV30,many
TGTGCCAGCAGCTTAGAGTACTTGAACAGGGAGAACACCATATATTTT,CASSLEYLNRENTIYF,TRBJ1-3,.,TRBV7-2,many
TGTGCCAGCAGTGCCTCCCCGTCGGACACTGAAGCTTTCTTT,CASSASPSDTEAFF,TRBJ1-1,.,TRBV2,many
TGTGCCAGCAGCGGTCGGTTGGCGGGAGTAACAGATACGCAGTATTTT,CASSGRLAGVTDTQYF,TRBJ2-3,TRBD2,TRBV11-2,.
TGTGCCAGCCGTTTAGCGGGAGGAGTCAATGAGCAGCTCTTC,CASRLAGGVNEQLF,TRBJ2-1,TRBD2,TRBV6-5,few
TGTGCCAGCAGCTTGAGTTTGAGTCAGTATTTT,CASSLSLSQYF,TRBJ2-3,.,TRBV7-9,.
TGTGCCAGCAGCCGGTCCCCAGGGTTTGCTGAAGCTTTCTTT,CASSRSPGFAEAFF,TRBJ1-1,.,TRBV7-9,.
TGTGCCAGCAGCTTCCGGACAGGTGAAAATGAGCAGTTCTTC,CASSFRTGENEQFF,TRBJ2-1,TRBD1,TRBV7-6,many
TGCAGCGTTGCGGGTTTTGAGGGCTGGCCTGAAGCTTTCTTT,CSVAGFEGWPEAFF,TRBJ1-1,.,TRBV29-1,.
TGTGCCAGCAGTCCTGACCGGGGGCTAGCGGGAGGGCCGGGAACGAACACCGGGGAGCTGTTTTTT,CASSPDRGLAGGPGTNTGELFF,TRBJ2-2,TRBD2,TRBV12-3/TRBV12-4,many
TGTGCCAGCAGCTTGTACATACCTAGCACAGATACGCAGTATTTT,CASSLYIPSTDTQYF,TRBJ2-3,.,TRBV5-5,.
TGCAGTGCTAGGAGATTTTTGCGACTAGCGGGATTTGGTGAGCAGTTCTTC,CSARRFLRLAGFGEQFF,TRBJ2-1,TRBD2,TRBV20-1,many
TGTGCCAGCAGTCCCCCTTGGAGCACTGAAGCTTTCTTT,CASSPPWSTEAFF,TRBJ1-1,.,TRBV7-2,many
TGTGCCAGCAGCTTAAATCTCCGGAATGAGCAGTTCTTC,CASSLNLRNEQFF,TRBJ2-1,.,TRBV7-9,many
TGCGCCAGCAGTCAGGACACCCAGGGCAATTCACCCCTCCACTTT,CASSQDTQGNSPLHF,TRBJ1-6,.,TRBV5-1,few
TGCGCCAGCAGCCCGGCCCTGTCGGGAGGCCATTCCTACGAGCAGTACTTC,CASSPALSGGHSYEQYF,TRBJ2-7,TRBD2,TRBV5-1,.
TGCAGCGCCCGCGGGACAGGCACCGAGCAGTACTTC,CSARGTGTEQYF,TRBJ2-7,TRBD1,TRBV29-1,.
TGCGCCAGCAGCCAAGAATCCGGGGCGGGGGCGGCTAATGAAAAACTGTTTTTT,CASSQESGAGAANEKLFF,TRBJ1-4,.,TRBV4-1,.
TGTGCCAGCAGTTACACAGGGCCCTACGAGCAGTACTTC,CASSYTGPYEQYF,TRBJ2-7,.,TRBV28,.
TGTGCCAGCAGTTCGGGGAAAGGCAATCAGCCCCAGCATTTT,CASSSGKGNQPQHF,TRBJ1-5,.,TRBV27,.
TGCGCCAGCAGCTTGGACGAAGCAGGAACGGGCGCCGGGGAGCTGTTTTTT,CASSLDEAGTGAGELFF,TRBJ2-2,.,TRBV5-1,few
TGTGCCAGCATCCGAGTGAGTGGAACTGAAGCTTTCTTT,CASIRVSGTEAFF,TRBJ1-1,.,TRBV7-9,few
TGCAGCGTTGAACGGGACAGCTCCTACGAGCAGTACTTC,CSVERDSSYEQYF,TRBJ2-7,TRBD1,TRBV29-1,many
TGTGCCAGCAGCCAGCCCCCCCGGTACAATGAGCAGTTCTTC,CASSQPPRYNEQFF,TRBJ2-1,.,TRBV27,many
TGTGCCAGCTCCCGAGACAGGGGGCGCGCAGATACGCAGTATTTT,CASSRDRGRADTQYF,TRBJ2-3,TRBD1,TRBV6-1,many
TGTGCCATCAGTGCGGACAGGCGTTACTCCTACGAGCAGTACTTC,CAISADRRYSYEQYF,TRBJ2-7,TRBD1,TRBV10-3,many